This TCR beta chain appears in the sequencing data of a study of technical replicates of blood from a handful of donors. Libraries were prepared by immunoSEQ multiplex PCR; TCRdb keeps only in-frame clonotypes and omits some of them. The data show 75,000 to 90,000 clones, with about 89% seen just once and 0.27% held by the top ten. The CDR3 is made up of 16 amino acids. Per the germline V gene, CDR1 is MDHEN and CDR2 is SYDVKM. V lost 8 bases and J lost 4, with 24 bases in between. The rearrangement joins TRBV28 to TRBJ2-7; TRBD2 is a possible D gene (5 bases). The sequencing sample was made of T cells isolated from PBMCs. This TCR came from a human donor in good health. The CDR3 reads CASWGTGTSAFYEQYF. The CDR3 DNA sequence: TGTGCCAGCTGGGGTACGGGAACGTCCGCTTTTTACGAGCAGTACTTC.